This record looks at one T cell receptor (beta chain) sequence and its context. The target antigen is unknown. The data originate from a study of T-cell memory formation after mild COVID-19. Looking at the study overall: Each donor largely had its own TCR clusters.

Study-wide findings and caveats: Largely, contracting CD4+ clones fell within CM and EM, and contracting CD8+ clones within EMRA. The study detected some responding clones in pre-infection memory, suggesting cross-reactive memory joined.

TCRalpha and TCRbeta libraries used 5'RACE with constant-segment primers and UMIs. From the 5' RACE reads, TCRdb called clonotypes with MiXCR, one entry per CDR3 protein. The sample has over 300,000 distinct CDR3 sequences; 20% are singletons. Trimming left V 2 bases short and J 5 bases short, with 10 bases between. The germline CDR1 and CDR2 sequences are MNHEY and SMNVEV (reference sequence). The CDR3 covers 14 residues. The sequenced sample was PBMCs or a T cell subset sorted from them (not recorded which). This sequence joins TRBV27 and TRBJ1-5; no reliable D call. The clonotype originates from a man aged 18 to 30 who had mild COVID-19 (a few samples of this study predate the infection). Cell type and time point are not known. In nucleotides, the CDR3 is TGTGCCAGCAGTTTAAGGCGGCAGCATCAGCCCCAGCATTTT. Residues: CASSLRRQHQPQHF.